This T cell receptor (beta chain) was profiled in a study of control samples from healthy donors and cancer patients. Between the trimmed V and J ends, which lost 0 bases and 2 bases, there was a span of 5 bases. Per germline, CDR1 SGHRS and CDR2 YFSETQ. The CDR3 has 14 residues. Concerning this clone itself: Other DNA variants within this sample encode the same CDR3.

TCRdb's copy holds only in-frame clones and misses some; the assay was immunoSEQ multiplex PCR. The sample holds around 80,000 clones; around 92% are singletons and the top ten take roughly 15%. This clonotype originated in a man aged 50 or older in good health. The rearrangement links TRBV5-1 to TRBJ1-4; no clear D. The specimen was blood. The CDR3 nucleotides read TGCGCCAGCAGCTTGGGGGCCACTAATGAAAAACTGTTTTTT. Residues: CASSLGATNEKLFF.